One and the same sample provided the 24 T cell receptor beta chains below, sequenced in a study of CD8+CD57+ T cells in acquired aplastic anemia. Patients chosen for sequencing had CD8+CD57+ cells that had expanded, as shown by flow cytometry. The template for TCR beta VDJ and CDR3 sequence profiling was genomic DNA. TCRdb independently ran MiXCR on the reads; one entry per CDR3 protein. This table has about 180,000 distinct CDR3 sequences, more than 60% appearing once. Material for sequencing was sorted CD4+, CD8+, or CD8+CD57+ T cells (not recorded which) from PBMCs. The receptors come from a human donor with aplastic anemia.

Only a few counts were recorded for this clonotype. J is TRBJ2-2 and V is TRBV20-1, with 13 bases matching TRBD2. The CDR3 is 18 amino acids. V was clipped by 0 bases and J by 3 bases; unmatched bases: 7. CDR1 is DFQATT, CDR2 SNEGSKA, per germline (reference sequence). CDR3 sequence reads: CSARDSTSGGYDTGELFF. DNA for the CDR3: TGCAGTGCTAGAGATTCGACTAGCGGGGGGTATGACACCGGGGAGCTGTTTTTT.

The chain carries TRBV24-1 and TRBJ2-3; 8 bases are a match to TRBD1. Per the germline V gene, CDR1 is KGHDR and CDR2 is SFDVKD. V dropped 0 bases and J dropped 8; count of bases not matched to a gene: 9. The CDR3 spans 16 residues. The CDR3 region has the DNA TGTGCCACCAGTGATTTGCAGGGGGCGTTGAGTGGTACGCAGTATTTT. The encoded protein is CATSDLQGALSGTQYF.

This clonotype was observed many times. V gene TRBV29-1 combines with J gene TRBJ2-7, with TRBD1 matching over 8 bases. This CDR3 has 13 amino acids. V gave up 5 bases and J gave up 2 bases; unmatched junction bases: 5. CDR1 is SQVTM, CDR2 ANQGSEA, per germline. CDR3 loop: CSVRTGRAYEQYF. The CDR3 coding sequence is TGCAGCGTTAGGACAGGGCGGGCCTACGAGCAGTACTTC.

CDR3 in amino acids: CASRRGTGPNTEAFF. DNA of the CDR3: TGTGCCAGCAGGAGGGGTACAGGGCCCAACACTGAAGCTTTCTTT. The genes are TRBV11-3 and TRBJ1-1; D perhaps matches TRBD1 (6 bases). This CDR3 is 15 amino acids long. Germline V lookup: CDR1 SGHNT, CDR2 YENEEA. V shed 6 bases and J shed 2 bases, with 16 bases lying between them.

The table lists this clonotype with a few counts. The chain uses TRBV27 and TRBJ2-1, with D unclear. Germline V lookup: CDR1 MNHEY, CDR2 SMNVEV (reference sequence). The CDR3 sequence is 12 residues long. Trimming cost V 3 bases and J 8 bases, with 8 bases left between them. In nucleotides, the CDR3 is TGTGCCAGCAGTTTTGAGCGCCATGAGCAGTTCTTC. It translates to CASSFERHEQFF.

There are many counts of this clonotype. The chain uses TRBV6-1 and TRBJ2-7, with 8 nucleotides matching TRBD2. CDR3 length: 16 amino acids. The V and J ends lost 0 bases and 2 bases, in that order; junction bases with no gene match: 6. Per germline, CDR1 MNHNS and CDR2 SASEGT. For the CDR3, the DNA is TGTGCCAGCAGTGAAGCAGTAGGCGGGGGGCCCTACGAGCAGTACTTC. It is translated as CASSEAVGGGPYEQYF.

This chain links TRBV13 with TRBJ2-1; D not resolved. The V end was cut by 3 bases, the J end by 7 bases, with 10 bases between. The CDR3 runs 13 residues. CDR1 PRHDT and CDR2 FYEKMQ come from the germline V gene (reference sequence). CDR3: CASSFLQANEQFF. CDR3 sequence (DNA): TGTGCCAGCAGCTTTCTGCAGGCTAATGAGCAGTTCTTC. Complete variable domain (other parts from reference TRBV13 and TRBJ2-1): AAGVIQSPRHLIKEKRETATLKCYPIPRHDTVYWYQQGPGQDPQFLISFYEKMQSDKGSIPDRFSAQQFSDYHSELNMSSLELGDSALYFCASSFLQANEQFFGPGTRLTVL.

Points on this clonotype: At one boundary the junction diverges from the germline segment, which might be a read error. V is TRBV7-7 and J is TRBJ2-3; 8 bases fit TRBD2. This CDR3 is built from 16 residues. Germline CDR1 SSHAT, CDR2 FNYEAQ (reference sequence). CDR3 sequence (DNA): TGTGCTAGCAGCTCCGCCCGCGGGGGGATCACAGATACGCAGTATTTT. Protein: CASSSARGGITDTQYF.

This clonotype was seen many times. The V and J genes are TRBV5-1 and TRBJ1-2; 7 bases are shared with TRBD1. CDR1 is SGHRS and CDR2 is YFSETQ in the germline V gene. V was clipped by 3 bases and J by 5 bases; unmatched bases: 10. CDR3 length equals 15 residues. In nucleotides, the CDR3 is TGCGCCAGCAGCTCCAGAAGGGGACAGCCATATGGCTACACCTTC. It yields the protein CASSSRRGQPYGYTF. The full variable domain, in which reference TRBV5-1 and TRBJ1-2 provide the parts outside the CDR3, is KAGVTQTPRYLIKTRGQQVTLSCSPISGHRSVSWYQQTPGQGLQFLFEYFSETQRNKGNFPGRFSGRQFSNSRSEMNVSTLELGDSALYLCASSSRRGQPYGYTFGSGTRLTVV.

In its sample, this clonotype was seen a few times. The CDR3: CASSESDYGYTF. Here the CDR3 DNA reads TGCGCCAGCAGTGAGTCAGACTATGGCTACACCTTC. This chain connects TRBV10-2 to TRBJ1-2; no clear D. The germline gives CDR1 WSHSY, CDR2 SAAADI. The CDR3 spans 12 residues. V shed 0 bases and J shed 3 bases, with 2 bases lying between them.

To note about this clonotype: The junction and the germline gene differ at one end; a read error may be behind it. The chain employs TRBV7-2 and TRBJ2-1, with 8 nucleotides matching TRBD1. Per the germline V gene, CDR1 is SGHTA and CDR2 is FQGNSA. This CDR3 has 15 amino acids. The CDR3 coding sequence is TGTGCCGGCAGCTTAGGACAGGGCTCCTACAATGAGCAGTTCTTC. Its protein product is CAGSLGQGSYNEQFF.

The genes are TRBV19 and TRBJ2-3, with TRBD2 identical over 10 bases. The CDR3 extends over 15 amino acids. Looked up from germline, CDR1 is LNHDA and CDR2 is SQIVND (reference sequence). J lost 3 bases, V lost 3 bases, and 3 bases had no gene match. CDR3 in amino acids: CASSIGSGRTDTQYF. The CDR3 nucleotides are TGTGCCAGTAGTATCGGTAGCGGGAGGACAGATACGCAGTATTTT.

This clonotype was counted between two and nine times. The CDR3 DNA sequence: TGTGCCAGCAGCTTAGCTCTCGACGAGGGTTCGTACTTC. It is translated as CASSLALDEGSYF. This chain connects TRBV7-9 to TRBJ2-7; tentatively, D is TRBD2 (5 bases). V was trimmed by 0 bases and J by 12 bases, leaving 15 bases between them. The germline CDR1 and CDR2 sequences are SEHNR and FQNEAQ (reference sequence). This CDR3 contains 13 residues.

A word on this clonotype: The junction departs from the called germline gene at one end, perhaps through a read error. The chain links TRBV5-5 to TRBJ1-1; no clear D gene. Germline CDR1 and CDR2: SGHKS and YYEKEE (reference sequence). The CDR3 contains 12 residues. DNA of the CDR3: TGTGCCAGCACCTTGGATCAAGTTGAAGCTTTCTTT. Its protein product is CASTLDQVEAFF.

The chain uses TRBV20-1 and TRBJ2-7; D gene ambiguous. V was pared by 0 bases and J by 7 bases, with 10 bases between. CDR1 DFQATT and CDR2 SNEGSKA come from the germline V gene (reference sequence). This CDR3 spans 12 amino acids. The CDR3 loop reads CSARDIAEEQYF. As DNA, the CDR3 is TGCAGTGCTAGAGACATAGCCGAAGAGCAGTACTTC.

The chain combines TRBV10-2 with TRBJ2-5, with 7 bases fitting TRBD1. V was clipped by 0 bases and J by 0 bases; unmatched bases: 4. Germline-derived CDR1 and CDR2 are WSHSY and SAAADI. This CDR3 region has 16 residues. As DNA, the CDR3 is TGCGCCAGCAGTGAGTCTCTGGACAGGAACCAAGAGACCCAGTACTTC. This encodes CASSESLDRNQETQYF.

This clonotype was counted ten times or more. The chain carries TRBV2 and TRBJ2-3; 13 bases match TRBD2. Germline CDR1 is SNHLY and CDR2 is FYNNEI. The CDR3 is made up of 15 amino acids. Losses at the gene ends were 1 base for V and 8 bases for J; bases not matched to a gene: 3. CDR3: CASSEGTSGGGTQYF. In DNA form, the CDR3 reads TGTGCCAGCAGTGAAGGGACTAGCGGGGGTGGTACGCAGTATTTT. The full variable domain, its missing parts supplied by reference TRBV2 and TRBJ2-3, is EPEVTQTPSHQVTQMGQEVILRCVPISNHLYFYWYRQILGQKVEFLVSFYNNEISEKSEIFDDQFSVERPDGSNFTLKIRSTKLEDSAMYFCASSEGTSGGGTQYFGPGTRLTVL.

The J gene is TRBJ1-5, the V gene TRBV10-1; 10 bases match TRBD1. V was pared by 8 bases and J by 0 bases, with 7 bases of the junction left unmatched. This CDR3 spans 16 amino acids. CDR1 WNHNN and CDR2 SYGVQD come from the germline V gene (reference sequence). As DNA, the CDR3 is TGCGCCAGCGGGAGGGACAGGGGTTATAGCAATCAGCCCCAGCATTTT. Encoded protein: CASGRDRGYSNQPQHF.

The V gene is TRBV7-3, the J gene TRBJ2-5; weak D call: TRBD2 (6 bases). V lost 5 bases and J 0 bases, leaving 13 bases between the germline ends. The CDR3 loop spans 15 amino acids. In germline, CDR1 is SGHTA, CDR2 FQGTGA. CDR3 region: CASSPSGTDQETQYF. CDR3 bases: TGTGCCAGCAGCCCCTCCGGGACTGACCAAGAGACCCAGTACTTC.

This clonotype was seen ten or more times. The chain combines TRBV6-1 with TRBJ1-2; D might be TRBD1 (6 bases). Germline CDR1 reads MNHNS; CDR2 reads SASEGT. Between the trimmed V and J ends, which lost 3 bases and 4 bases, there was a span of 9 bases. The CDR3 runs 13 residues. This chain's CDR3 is CASSDTGTYGYTF. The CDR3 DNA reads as TGTGCCAGCAGTGACACAGGGACCTATGGCTACACCTTC.

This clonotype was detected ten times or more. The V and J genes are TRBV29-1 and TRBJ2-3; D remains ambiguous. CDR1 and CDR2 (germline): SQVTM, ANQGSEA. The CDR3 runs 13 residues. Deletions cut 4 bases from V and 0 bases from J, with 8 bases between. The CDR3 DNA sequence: TGCAGCGTTGGGCCCCCTAGCACAGATACGCAGTATTTT. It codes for CSVGPPSTDTQYF.

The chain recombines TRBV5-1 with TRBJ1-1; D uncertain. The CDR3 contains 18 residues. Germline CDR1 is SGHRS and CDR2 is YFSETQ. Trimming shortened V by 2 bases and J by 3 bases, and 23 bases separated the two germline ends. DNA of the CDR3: TGCGCCAGCAGCTTAGTGGTAGGCGGCGCTACTGGGGACACTGAAGCTTTCTTT. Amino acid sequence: CASSLVVGGATGDTEAFF.

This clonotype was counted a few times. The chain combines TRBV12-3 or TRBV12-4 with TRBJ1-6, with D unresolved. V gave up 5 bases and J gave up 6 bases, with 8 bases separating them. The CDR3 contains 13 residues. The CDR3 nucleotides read TGTGCCAGCAGTGGTGGCTCTAATTCACCCCTCCACTTT. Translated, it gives CASSGGSNSPLHF.

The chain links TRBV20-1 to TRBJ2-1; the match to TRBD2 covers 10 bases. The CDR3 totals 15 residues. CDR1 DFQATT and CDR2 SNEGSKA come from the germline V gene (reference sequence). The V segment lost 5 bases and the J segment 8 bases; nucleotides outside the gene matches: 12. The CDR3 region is CSAPSLAGVWDEQFF. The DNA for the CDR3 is TGCAGTGCTCCGTCTCTAGCGGGAGTCTGGGATGAGCAGTTCTTC.